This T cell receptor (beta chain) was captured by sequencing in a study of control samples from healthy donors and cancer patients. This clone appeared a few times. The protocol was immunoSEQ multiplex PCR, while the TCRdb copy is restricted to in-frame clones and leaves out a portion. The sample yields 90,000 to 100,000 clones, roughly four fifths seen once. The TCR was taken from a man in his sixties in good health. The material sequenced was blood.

The CDR3 coding sequence is TGTGCCACCAGTGAGCTCACTACGGGAAAACTGTTTTTT. As protein: CATSELTTGKLFF. The chain joins TRBV24-1 to TRBJ1-4; D is unclear. The CDR3 is made up of 13 amino acids. CDR1 KGHDR and CDR2 SFDVKD come from the germline V gene. V lost 4 bases and J 10 bases, leaving 12 bases between the germline ends.